The 5 T cell receptor beta chains given below trace back to one sample, sequenced in a study of regulatory T cells in long-lasting Graves disease. The sample's time point: persistent/refractory GD, antithyroid drugs over 5 years with positive TRAb. TCR sequences were obtained from RNA taken from PBMCs. Researchers made TCR beta libraries by using iRepertoire HTBI primers and running Arm-PCR on CDR3 regions. From the multiplex PCR reads, TCRdb called clonotypes with MiXCR, one entry per CDR3 protein. The sample contains around 460,000 distinct CDR3 sequences, around a fifth of which appear only once. The specimen comprised peripheral blood mononuclear cells (PBMCs), sampled when the disease was refractory, from a patient treated with antithyroid drugs. These receptors were obtained from a female donor with Graves disease.

The CDR3 DNA sequence: TGTGCCAGCAGCTCCGGGCGATTAGCATCCTACGAGCAGTACTTC. Its translation is CASSSGRLASYEQYF. This chain joins TRBV7-8 and TRBJ2-7; unclear D gene. This CDR3 is built from 15 residues. Germline loops: CDR1 SGHVS, CDR2 FQNEAQ. V was pared by 4 bases and J by 1 base, with 14 bases between.

This chain connects TRBV4-1 to TRBJ2-7, with 7 bases that match TRBD1. Germline CDR1 MGHRA, CDR2 YSYEKL. This CDR3 has 16 residues. V trimming: 1 base; J trimming: 0 bases; junction bases outside the gene matches: 6. The CDR3 DNA reads TGCGCCAGCAGCCAAGGCGACGGGACAGTCTCCTACGAGCAGTACTTC. The encoded protein is CASSQGDGTVSYEQYF.

This chain links TRBV30 with TRBJ1-6; the D gene is possibly TRBD1 (5 bases). Germline-derived CDR1 and CDR2 are GTSNPN and SVGIG (reference sequence). V lost 1 base and J 7 bases, leaving 11 bases between the germline ends. This CDR3 has 14 residues. The CDR3 loop is CAWSEGSGNSPLHF. Here the CDR3 DNA reads TGTGCCTGGAGTGAGGGGTCGGGGAATTCACCCCTCCACTTT.

V usage is TRBV5-1 and J usage is TRBJ1-4, with 8 bases that match TRBD1. The CDR3 runs to 15 residues. Germline CDR1 SGHRS, CDR2 YFSETQ. The junction had 5 bases not matched to a gene; V was cut back by 2 bases and J by 5 bases. CDR3 DNA sequence: TGCGCCAGCAGCTTCGGCAGGGGGCAGAATGAAAAACTGTTTTTT. Its translation is CASSFGRGQNEKLFF.

This chain connects TRBV5-1 to TRBJ2-4; 9 bases agree with TRBD1. V lost 4 bases, J lost 7 bases, and 9 bases stayed unmatched. Germline CDR1 and CDR2: SGHRS and YFSETQ. The CDR3 contains 15 residues. The CDR3 bases are TGCGCCAGCAGCACCCACCGGGACAGGGTCAACATTCAGTACTTC. Translation gives CASSTHRDRVNIQYF.